This is a list of T cell receptor beta chains from one sample in a study of T cells in Graves' hyperthyroidism and ophthalmopathy. TCRdb ran MiXCR on the multiplex PCR reads and lists one entry per CDR3 protein. The data contain some 300,000 distinct CDR3 sequences, roughly 15% of them singletons. Sequenced input: blood. Receptor source: a woman between 40 and 55 years old with Graves' hyperthyroidism. The CDR3 runs from the conserved cysteine through the conserved F or W. D genes are given only for firm matches. Size tells how often a clone was seen (once, few, many) or the class of an expanded clone, and some rows leave it out.

>NA|TRBJ1-5|13|TRBV12-3/TRBV12-4|many
CASNEQMHQPQHF
TGTGCCAGCAACGAACAGATGCATCAGCCCCAGCATTTT
>NA|TRBJ1-5|16|TRBV3-1|many
CASSQDSAPSNQPQHF
TGTGCCAGCAGCCAAGATTCTGCGCCAAGCAATCAGCCCCAGCATTTT
>NA|TRBJ1-2|14|TRBV27|many
CASSWGRGYYGYTF
TGTGCCAGCAGTTGGGGACGGGGGTACTATGGCTACACCTTC
>NA|TRBJ2-1|12|TRBV11-3|once
CASSRAGAEQFF
TGTGCCAGCAGCCGTGCCGGTGCTGAGCAGTTCTTC
>NA|TRBJ1-5|12|TRBV7-2|NA
CASSQFGQPQHF
TGTGCCAGCAGCCAATTCGGGCAGCCCCAGCATTTT
>TRBD2|TRBJ2-5|16|TRBV6-1|many
CASSESLRENGETQYF
TGTGCCAGCAGTGAATCGCTGCGGGAGAACGGGGAGACCCAGTACTTC
>TRBD2|TRBJ2-2|17|TRBV24-1|many
CATSDPRGLASTGELFF
TGTGCCACCAGTGATCCCCGGGGACTAGCTTCGACCGGGGAGCTGTTTTTT
>TRBD2|TRBJ2-2|17|TRBV5-1|NA
CASSLGPLAANTGELFF
TGCGCCAGCAGCTTGGGACCCCTAGCGGCGAACACCGGGGAGCTGTTTTTT
>TRBD2|TRBJ2-5|12|TRBV7-8|many
CATGTRKETQYF
TGTGCTACCGGGACTAGGAAAGAGACCCAGTACTTC
>NA|TRBJ1-3|14|TRBV28|NA
CASSGGFSGNTIYF
TGTGCCAGCAGCGGGGGATTTTCTGGAAACACCATATATTTT
>NA|TRBJ2-7|12|TRBV6-1|many
CASKTGGYEQYF
TGTGCCAGTAAAACGGGTGGCTACGAGCAGTACTTC
>TRBD2|TRBJ2-5|15|TRBV14|many
CASSPWRTSGETQYF
TGTGCCAGCAGCCCCTGGCGGACTAGCGGAGAGACCCAGTACTTC
>TRBD1|TRBJ1-2|14|TRBV2|many
CASSAGQGRDGYTF
TGTGCCAGCAGCGCCGGACAGGGGAGGGATGGCTACACCTTC
>TRBD2|TRBJ2-5|16|TRBV15|NA
CATSRGTSGTTETQYF
TGTGCCACCAGCAGGGGGACTAGCGGGACTACGGAGACCCAGTACTTC
>NA|TRBJ2-3|17|TRBV4-1|NA
CASSQDKSDYSTDTQYF
TGCGCCAGCAGCCAAGATAAGAGTGACTACAGCACAGATACGCAGTATTTT